The TCR beta chain under discussion was sequenced for a study of OX40 agonist ivuxolimab in advanced cancers. Study summary: Melanoma, hepatocellular carcinoma, head and neck or renal cell cancer occurred in dose-escalation patients. Of the participants, approximately 38% had some prior anti-PD-1, anti-PD-L1 or anti-CTLA-4 therapy, which was allowed.

Method: immunoSEQ multiplex PCR; TCRdb's copy keeps in-frame clones and lacks some. The table includes more than 75,000 clones, approximately 90% detected once. The junction had 14 bases not matched to a gene; V was cut back by 8 bases and J by 5 bases. Germline CDR1 MDHEN, CDR2 SYDVKM. The CDR3 length is 17 residues. On cycle 4 day 1 and cycle 7 day 1, as well as at baseline, blood was sampled. This chain joins TRBV28 and TRBJ2-2; the match to TRBD2 covers 10 bases. This TCR was recovered from an adult with an advanced solid tumor such as melanoma, head and neck, liver or kidney cancer. Sequencing used CD4+ or CD8+ T cells sorted from blood, obtained in a trial of the OX40 agonist ivuxolimab. The CDR3 is CASGESWLAGETGELFF. Here the CDR3 DNA reads TGTGCCAGCGGAGAATCTTGGCTAGCGGGAGAAACCGGGGAGCTGTTTTTT. Looking up the rest from reference TRBV28 and TRBJ2-2 gives the full variable domain: DVKVTQSSRYLVKRTGEKVFLECVQDMDHENMFWYRQDPGLGLRLIYFSYDVKMKEKGDIPEGYSVSREKKERFSLILESASTNQTSMYLCASGESWLAGETGELFFGEGSRLTVL.